The 4 T cell receptor beta chains presented below share a single source sample, sequenced in a study of blood T cells in healthy people across ages (dated by TCRdb to between 2015 and 2017). Preparation of the library involved 5' RACE. This sample was sequenced with an Illumina HiSeq 2500. A second PCR of roughly 7 to 12 cycles was run with a J-beta primer mix and a sample-barcoded 5' primer. TCRdb passed the public sequencing reads through fastp at Q25 and MiXCR, retaining productive beta sequences. Records with the same CDR3 protein are collapsed into one entry carrying the most frequent genes and DNA. Across this sample there are under 1,000,000 distinct CDR3 sequences, with about 37% seen only once. The ten top clones hold about an eighth of the sample. Source material: blood. The source is a man aged 18 to 29 in good health.

The chain links TRBV20-1 to TRBJ2-3; D remains unclear. Germline assignment: CDR1 DFQATT and CDR2 SNEGSKA (reference sequence). V was trimmed by 0 bases and J by 6 bases, leaving 16 bases between them. The CDR3 extends over 15 amino acids. CDR3 DNA sequence: TGCAGTGCTAGAGATGCCCCGTCGGGTGGTGATACGCAGTATTTT. It codes for CSARDAPSGGDTQYF.

The sample holds a few counts of this clonotype. The chain recombines TRBV2 with TRBJ1-6; D not resolved. V was trimmed by 6 bases and J by 0 bases, leaving 6 bases between them. The CDR3 totals 14 residues. Per the germline V gene, CDR1 is SNHLY and CDR2 is FYNNEI. CDR3 amino acids: CASSASSYNSPLHF. The DNA for the CDR3 is TGTGCCAGCAGCGCGTCCTCCTATAATTCACCCCTCCACTTT.

The chain has TRBV6-6 and TRBJ1-5; 8 nucleotides line up with TRBD1. The CDR3 contains 15 residues. Unmatched junction bases numbered 2, after V lost 0 bases and J lost 4 bases. CDR1 is MNHNY and CDR2 is SVGAGI in the germline V gene (reference sequence). CDR3 residues: CASSYSTGENQPQHF. The DNA for the CDR3 is TGTGCCAGCAGTTACTCGACAGGGGAGAATCAGCCCCAGCATTTT.

There are many counts of this clonotype. The chain employs TRBV10-3 and TRBJ1-2; D is possibly TRBD1 (6 bases). The CDR3 runs to 15 residues. The V gene lost 2 bases and the J gene lost 5 bases, with 15 bases spanning the gap. CDR1 and CDR2 (germline): ENHRY, SYGVKD. The CDR3 DNA reads TGTGCCATCAGTGAGGAAACAGGGATAGGGTATGGCTACACCTTC. Translation: CAISEETGIGYGYTF.